A single sample is the source of the 18 T cell receptor beta chains below, sequenced in a study of T-cell reconstitution after alpha-beta-depleted transplantation in children. The library targeted TCRbeta and was prepared with unique molecular identifiers. TCRdb re-called the PCR reads through MiXCR, storing one row per CDR3 protein. The sample contains around 300,000 distinct CDR3 sequences, under 14% of which appear only once. Sample: peripheral blood, taken 180 days after TCRalphabeta/CD19-depleted stem cell transplant. These receptor sequences come from a male patient aged 2-15 years who had a stem cell transplant for chronic granulomatous disease, so the T cells may come from the graft donor.

This clonotype was counted a few times. The chain combines TRBV2 with TRBJ2-1; 12 bases fit TRBD2. V shed 3 bases and J 15 bases; nucleotides not matched to a gene: 3. Germline CDR1 SNHLY, CDR2 FYNNEI. The CDR3 length is 12 residues. The CDR3 loop is CASSDGLAGLFF. DNA of the CDR3: TGTGCCAGCAGTGACGGACTAGCGGGACTGTTCTTC.

At least ten counts were recorded for this clonotype. The V gene is TRBV9, the J gene TRBJ2-7, with 7 bases matching TRBD1. CDR1 is SGDLS, CDR2 YYNGEE, per germline. The J segment lost 4 bases and the V segment lost 0 bases, leaving 10 bases of the junction unmatched. This CDR3 is built from 16 residues. CDR3 amino acids: CASSVAAGGLWYEQYF. In nucleotides, the CDR3 is TGTGCCAGCAGCGTAGCGGCAGGGGGATTATGGTACGAGCAGTACTTC.

This clonotype appeared many times. V gene TRBV28 combines with J gene TRBJ2-7, with 11 bases lining up with TRBD1. Germline loops: CDR1 MDHEN, CDR2 SYDVKM. This CDR3 has 16 residues. With V trimmed by 5 bases and J by 4 bases, 10 bases remained unmatched. CDR3 DNA sequence: TGTGCCAGCAGTCCGACCTCCGGGACAGGGGGATACGAGCAGTACTTC. It yields the protein CASSPTSGTGGYEQYF.

This clonotype was seen repeatedly, ten times or more. The chain carries TRBV29-1 and TRBJ2-3; D is unclear. Looked up from germline, CDR1 is SQVTM and CDR2 is ANQGSEA. This CDR3 is 10 amino acids long. V was cut by 5 bases and J by 4 bases, with 4 bases left in between. The CDR3 protein is CSVLPDTQYF. In DNA, the CDR3 is TGCAGCGTTTTACCAGATACGCAGTATTTT.

This clonotype was seen at least ten times. The gene calls are TRBV20-1 and TRBJ2-7; 10 bases fit TRBD2. Germline CDR1 DFQATT, CDR2 SNEGSKA (reference sequence). The length of the CDR3 is 16 residues. The V and J ends lost 6 bases and 2 bases, in that order; junction bases with no gene match: 13. The CDR3 DNA is TGCAGTGCCAAAGTTCTAGCGGGGGCCCTCCCCTACGAGCAGTACTTC. Translating gives CSAKVLAGALPYEQYF.

The J gene is TRBJ2-5, the V gene TRBV28; perhaps TRBD2 as D (7 bases). The CDR3 totals 13 residues. Germline V gives CDR1 MDHEN, CDR2 SYDVKM. The V and J ends lost 8 bases and 5 bases respectively, with 15 bases between them. The CDR3 is CASCRGGTETQYF. For the CDR3, the DNA is TGTGCCAGCTGTAGGGGGGGCACGGAGACCCAGTACTTC.

This clonotype appeared many times. The chain uses TRBV20-1 and TRBJ2-5; 7 nucleotides line up with TRBD2. Germline trimming cut 1 base from V and 5 bases from J; bases unmatched to any gene: 10. CDR3 length: 15 amino acids. CDR1 and CDR2 from the germline V gene are DFQATT and SNEGSKA (reference sequence). The CDR3 DNA follows: TGCAGTGCTAGAGCCCGCCAGGGAGGGCGGGAGACCCAGTACTTC. This codes for CSARARQGGRETQYF.

This clonotype has ten or more counts. The genes are TRBV29-1 and TRBJ2-7; 9 nucleotides line up with TRBD1. Losses at the gene ends were 4 bases for V and 5 bases for J; bases not matched to a gene: 3. Germline V CDR1 and CDR2: SQVTM, ANQGSEA. The CDR3 consists of 12 residues. The chain's CDR3 is CSVAGQGNEQYF. The CDR3 DNA is TGCAGCGTTGCGGGACAGGGCAACGAGCAGTACTTC.

This clonotype was counted many times. The DNA for the CDR3 is TGCAGCGTTGGAGTAAGCACAGGGGGAAACACCATATATTTT. Encoded protein: CSVGVSTGGNTIYF. This rearrangement joins TRBV29-1 to TRBJ1-3; tentatively, D is TRBD1 (6 bases). The ends were cut back, 4 bases at V and 4 bases at J, with 14 bases in the middle. Germline V CDR1 and CDR2: SQVTM, ANQGSEA. The CDR3 is made up of 14 amino acids.

This clonotype was picked up many times. This chain connects TRBV2 to TRBJ2-7; TRBD2 agrees at 12 bases. The V segment lost 6 bases and the J segment 1 base; nucleotides outside the gene matches: 4. Germline V gene lookup returns CDR1 SNHLY and CDR2 FYNNEI. This CDR3 is built from 15 residues. CDR3 residues: CASRATSGGSYEQYF. In DNA form, the CDR3 reads TGTGCCAGCAGGGCCACTAGCGGGGGGTCCTACGAGCAGTACTTC. Together with reference TRBV2 and TRBJ2-7, the CDR3 gives the full variable domain: EPEVTQTPSHQVTQMGQEVILRCVPISNHLYFYWYRQILGQKVEFLVSFYNNEISEKSEIFDDQFSVERPDGSNFTLKIRSTKLEDSAMYFCASRATSGGSYEQYFGPGTRLTVT.

This clonotype has at least ten counts. V usage is TRBV29-1 and J usage is TRBJ2-7, with D possibly being TRBD2 (6 bases). The CDR3 consists of 12 residues. The germline gives CDR1 SQVTM, CDR2 ANQGSEA. Trimming removed 4 bases at V and 2 bases at J, with 9 bases between. The CDR3 DNA reads TGCAGCGTTGGAAGGACTACCTACGAGCAGTACTTC. Residues: CSVGRTTYEQYF.

For this clonotype: This may arise from a read error, as a much more abundant clone is one base away. The chain joins TRBV5-1 to TRBJ2-1, with a weak D call TRBD2 (7 bases). Germline lookup yields CDR1 SGHRS and CDR2 YFSETQ. CDR3 length: 16 amino acids. CDR3 DNA: TGCGCCAGCAGCGGGCCCGGGGGGCGAACCTACAATGAGCAGTCCTTC. It specifies CASSGPGGRTYNEQSF.

This clonotype was seen ten or more times. This chain uses TRBV19 with TRBJ1-5; 7 bases map to TRBD1. Germline CDR1 reads LNHDA; CDR2 reads SQIVND (reference sequence). Trimming removed 7 bases from V and 7 bases from J; junction bases left unmatched: 10. CDR3 length equals 14 residues. The CDR3 sequence is CASTRTGSLQPQHF. The CDR3 coding sequence is TGTGCCAGTACTAGGACAGGTTCTTTGCAGCCCCAGCATTTT.

A few counts support this clonotype. The rearrangement joins TRBV20-1 to TRBJ2-7; 7 bases map to TRBD2. Germline loops: CDR1 DFQATT, CDR2 SNEGSKA (reference sequence). V was clipped by 0 bases and J by 0 bases; unmatched bases: 11. CDR3 length: 17 residues. The CDR3 nucleotides are TGCAGTGCTAGAGATTACGGGCTAGCGGCGAGCTCCTACGAGCAGTACTTC. It translates to CSARDYGLAASSYEQYF.

As regards this clonotype: A read error may explain this, as a much larger clone is one base away. The chain combines TRBV12-3 or TRBV12-4 with TRBJ2-2; D might be TRBD2 (5 bases). The CDR3 is 15 residues long. Trimming took off 3 bases at V and 1 base at J, with 9 bases between the two ends. Here the CDR3 reads CASSFGEMNTGELFF. The CDR3 DNA follows: TGTGCCAGCAGTTTTGGGGAGATGAACACCGGGGAGCTGTTTTTT.

This clonotype was observed at least ten times. The V and J genes are TRBV6-2 or TRBV6-3 and TRBJ1-5; D call uncertain. With 5 bases removed from V and 2 bases from J, the gap between germline ends came to 13 bases. The CDR3 runs to 15 residues. Germline V gene data show CDR1 as MNHEY and CDR2 as SVGEGT. The CDR3 DNA follows: TGTGCCAGCAGTGGCGATGGTGGGCGCAATCAGCCCCAGCATTTT. This translates into CASSGDGGRNQPQHF.

Ten or more counts support this clonotype. The chain joins TRBV7-2 to TRBJ1-1, with a weak D call TRBD1 (6 bases). V was shortened by 4 bases and J by 4 bases, with 13 bases between the two germline ends. Germline-derived CDR1 and CDR2 are SGHTA and FQGNSA. This CDR3 is 14 amino acids long. The CDR3 protein is CASSWTARGTEAFF. As DNA, the CDR3 is TGTGCCAGCAGCTGGACAGCCCGAGGCACTGAAGCTTTCTTT.

Ten or more counts support this clonotype. The V gene is TRBV15, the J gene TRBJ2-7; 8 bases align to TRBD1. The length of the CDR3 is 14 residues. V lost 7 bases to trimming and J lost 6 bases; unmatched junction nucleotides: 11. CDR1 is LNHNV and CDR2 is YYDKDF in the germline V gene (reference sequence). CDR3 nucleotide sequence: TGTGCCACCAACCCCCACAGGGGGTTTGGCGAGCAGTACTTC. Protein product: CATNPHRGFGEQYF.